A selection of T cell receptor beta chains follows, all from one sample in a study of T-cell reconstitution after alpha-beta-depleted transplantation in children. MiXCR was run by TCRdb on the PCR reads, yielding one entry per CDR3 protein. The sample holds a few hundred thousand distinct CDR3 sequences, roughly 11% seen once. The source material was PBMCs, sampled before TCRalphabeta/CD19-depleted stem cell transplant. These receptors all stem from a child younger than two with acute myeloid leukemia, due to receive a stem cell transplant. The CDR3 runs from the conserved cysteine through the conserved F or W. The order of the fields is V gene, J gene, clone size, D gene, CDR3 DNA, CDR3 protein. The D gene is left open where the match is weak. The size field reads once, few, many, or a class for an expanded clone.

V: TRBV2; J: TRBJ2-1; size: many; D: .; DNA: TGTGCCAGCAGTTGGGTCCCGGGGCGGAATGAGCAGTTCTTC; CDR3: CASSWVPGRNEQFF
V: TRBV20-1; J: TRBJ2-1; size: many; D: TRBD2; DNA: TGCAGTGCCCGGGGACTAGTACTTAATGAGCAGTTCTTC; CDR3: CSARGLVLNEQFF
V: TRBV6-2/TRBV6-3; J: TRBJ1-6; size: many; D: .; DNA: TGTGCCAGCAGTTACAGTTCACCCCTCCACTTT; CDR3: CASSYSSPLHF
V: TRBV5-1; J: TRBJ2-2; size: many; D: .; DNA: TGCGCCAGCAGCGCGACAGTCCCGAACACCGGGGAGCTGTTTTTT; CDR3: CASSATVPNTGELFF
V: TRBV7-7; J: TRBJ1-5; size: many; D: .; DNA: TGTGCCAGCAGCCATGCGGGGTCGGGAGACAATCAGCCCCAGCATTTT; CDR3: CASSHAGSGDNQPQHF
V: TRBV18; J: TRBJ1-1; size: many; D: .; DNA: TGTGCCAGCTCACCGGCTGACACTATGAACACTGAAGCTTTCTTT; CDR3: CASSPADTMNTEAFF
V: TRBV24-1; J: TRBJ2-3; size: many; D: .; DNA: TGTGCCACCAGTGACACAACCAATACGCAGTATTTT; CDR3: CATSDTTNTQYF
V: TRBV14; J: TRBJ1-3; size: many; D: .; DNA: TGTGCCAGCAGCCAAGGAACGGTTTCTGGAAACACCATATATTTT; CDR3: CASSQGTVSGNTIYF
V: TRBV29-1; J: TRBJ1-6; size: many; D: .; DNA: TGCAGCGTTTCCAGTGAGGTGGGTTCACCCCTCCACTTT; CDR3: CSVSSEVGSPLHF
V: TRBV4-2; J: TRBJ1-2; size: many; D: .; DNA: TGTGCCAGCAGCCAACCCGGGGGATCCAACTATGGCTACACCTTC; CDR3: CASSQPGGSNYGYTF
V: TRBV5-1; J: TRBJ2-1; size: many; D: .; DNA: TGCGCCAGCAGCTTGTACAGGGACCCCGGCTACAATGAGCAGTTCTTC; CDR3: CASSLYRDPGYNEQFF
V: TRBV5-1; J: TRBJ2-2; size: many; D: TRBD1; DNA: TGCGCCAGCAGAGGGGACAGCAACACCGGGGAGCTGTTTTTT; CDR3: CASRGDSNTGELFF
V: TRBV12-3/TRBV12-4; J: TRBJ2-7; size: many; D: .; DNA: TGTGCCAGCAGGCTCTCGTACCACGAGCAGTACTTC; CDR3: CASRLSYHEQYF
V: TRBV12-3/TRBV12-4; J: TRBJ2-1; size: many; D: TRBD2; DNA: TGTGCCAGCAGTTTACAAATCCTTGGACTAGGCCATGAGCAGTTCTTC; CDR3: CASSLQILGLGHEQFF
V: TRBV25-1; J: TRBJ2-2; size: many; D: .; DNA: TGTGCCAGCAGCCTTTCCCCCTCGTCGGTCGGGGAGCTGTTTTTT; CDR3: CASSLSPSSVGELFF
V: TRBV6-2/TRBV6-3; J: TRBJ2-7; size: many; D: .; DNA: TGTGCCAGCACCCCGGGACGGTCCTACGAGCAGTACTTC; CDR3: CASTPGRSYEQYF
V: TRBV5-1; J: TRBJ2-1; size: many; D: .; DNA: TGCGCCAGCAGCTTGGCCGGGGATACCTACAATGAGCAGTTCTTC; CDR3: CASSLAGDTYNEQFF
V: TRBV11-2; J: TRBJ2-1; size: many; D: TRBD2; DNA: TGTGCCAGCAGACTATGGGGGCTAGCGGGAGGGTCAAGATACAATGAGCAGTTCTTC; CDR3: CASRLWGLAGGSRYNEQFF
V: TRBV12-3/TRBV12-4; J: TRBJ2-5; size: many; D: .; DNA: TGTGCCAGCAGCCTCGACAGGCGAGAGACCCAGTACTTC; CDR3: CASSLDRRETQYF
V: TRBV20-1; J: TRBJ2-2; size: many; D: .; DNA: TGCAGTGCTAGGGGGCTAGCAGACACCGGGGAGCTGTTTTTT; CDR3: CSARGLADTGELFF
V: TRBV14; J: TRBJ2-1; size: many; D: TRBD2; DNA: TGTGCCAGCAGCCAAGCAGCGGGAGGGTACAATGAGCAGTTCTTC; CDR3: CASSQAAGGYNEQFF
V: TRBV11-1; J: TRBJ2-7; size: many; D: TRBD1; DNA: TGTGCCAGCAGCAGCGGACAGGGGGCCCTTACAAAGTACTTC; CDR3: CASSSGQGALTKYF
V: TRBV20-1; J: TRBJ1-1; size: many; D: .; DNA: TGCAGTGCTGTGACAGTGGGTGGGCGTATGAACACTGAAGCTTTCTTT; CDR3: CSAVTVGGRMNTEAFF
V: TRBV20-1; J: TRBJ1-2; size: many; D: .; DNA: TGCAGTGCTAGGGGAGGGGGGGACTATGGCTACACCTTC; CDR3: CSARGGGDYGYTF